The entry below gives a single T cell receptor beta chain sequence along with its context. The data originate from a study of blood T cell repertoires in COVID-19. For the study at large: Sources were T cells, B-cell-depleted T cells, or PBMCs; the material itself was cDNA or gDNA.

The CDR3 sequence is 15 residues long. After removal of 6 bases from V and 4 bases from J, the junction contained 6 bases not matched to a gene. Germline V gives CDR1 MGHRA, CDR2 YSYEKL. Source study methods: Amplification from reference gene primers served as the basis for estimated nucleated cell counts. Libraries were prepared by immunoSEQ multiplex PCR; TCRdb keeps only in-frame clonotypes and omits some of them. V and J calls and clone size come straight from that table; D and trimming were deduced from the DNA. This sample has tens of thousands of clones; over 70% occur once, and the top ten carry 5.8%.

The specimen was peripheral blood. The chain carries TRBV4-1 and TRBJ2-2; 9 bases match TRBD1. The source of this sequence is a man between 45 and 60 years old with active COVID-19. The CDR3 reads CASRGTGGLTGELFF. The CDR3, as DNA: TGCGCCAGCAGAGGAACAGGGGGCCTCACCGGGGAGCTGTTTTTT.